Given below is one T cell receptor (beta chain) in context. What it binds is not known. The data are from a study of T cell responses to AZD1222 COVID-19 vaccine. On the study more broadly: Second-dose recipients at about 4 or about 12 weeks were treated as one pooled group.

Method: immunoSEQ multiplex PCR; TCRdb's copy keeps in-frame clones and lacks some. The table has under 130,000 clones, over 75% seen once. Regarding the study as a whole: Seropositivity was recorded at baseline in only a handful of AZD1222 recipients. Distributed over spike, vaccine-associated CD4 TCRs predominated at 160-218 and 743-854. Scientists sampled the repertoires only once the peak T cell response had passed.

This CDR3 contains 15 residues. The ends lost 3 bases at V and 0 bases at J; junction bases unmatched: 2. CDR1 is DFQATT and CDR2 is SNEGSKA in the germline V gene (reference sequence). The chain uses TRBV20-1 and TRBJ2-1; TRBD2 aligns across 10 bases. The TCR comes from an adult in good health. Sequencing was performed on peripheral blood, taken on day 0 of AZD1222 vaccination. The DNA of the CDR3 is TGCAGTGCTAGTTCTAGCGGGAGCTCCTACAATGAGCAGTTCTTC. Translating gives CSASSSGSSYNEQFF.